One and the same sample provided the 15 T cell receptor beta chains below, sequenced in a study of T cells in Graves' hyperthyroidism and ophthalmopathy. Amplified TCR beta CDR3 regions came from RNA transcripts. The TCR CDR3 first-round RT-PCR relied on the HTBI primer set. TCRdb re-analysed the multiplex PCR reads in MiXCR, keeping a single row per CDR3 protein. The sample consists of 450,000 to 700,000 distinct CDR3 sequences, about half of them appearing once. The source material was peripheral blood or thyroid tissue (not recorded which). These receptors all come from a woman between 18 and 29 years old with Graves' hyperthyroidism.

At least ten counts were recorded for this clonotype. V is TRBV12-3 or TRBV12-4 and J is TRBJ2-5, with 7 nucleotides matching TRBD1. This CDR3 is built from 15 residues. After removal of 6 bases from V and 4 bases from J, the junction contained 11 bases not matched to a gene. Here the CDR3 reads CASRGTATLAETQYF. The CDR3 DNA is TGTGCCAGCAGGGGGACAGCAACCCTTGCAGAGACCCAGTACTTC.

The chain recombines TRBV12-3 or TRBV12-4 with TRBJ1-4; tentatively, D is TRBD1 (5 bases). V was clipped by 6 bases and J by 8 bases, with 25 bases between them. The CDR3 consists of 17 residues. The DNA of the CDR3 is TGTGCCAGCAGCCAAGATCGGCGAGGACATGGCCGCGAAAAACTGTTTTTT. Translating it yields CASSQDRRGHGREKLFF.

This chain joins TRBV15 and TRBJ2-7; the match to TRBD2 covers 7 bases. There are 15 residues in the CDR3. The germline V gene has CDR1 LNHNV and CDR2 YYDKDF (reference sequence). Trimming removed 2 bases from V and 4 bases from J; junction bases left unmatched: 8. The CDR3 reads CATSRTLARDYEQYF. CDR3 nucleotides: TGTGCCACCAGCAGAACACTAGCGAGAGATTACGAGCAGTACTTC.

The V and J genes are TRBV20-1 and TRBJ2-7, with 14 bases lining up with TRBD2. The length of the CDR3 is 17 residues. Germline V gene sequence: CDR1 DFQATT, CDR2 SNEGSKA (reference sequence). V was clipped by 6 bases and J by 0 bases; unmatched bases: 10. The CDR3 DNA is TGCAGTGCCGGGACTAGCGGGAGAGGAAGGGGCTCCTACGAGCAGTACTTC. It specifies CSAGTSGRGRGSYEQYF.

The table lists this clonotype with many counts. CDR3 nucleotide sequence: TGCAGCGTTGAAGCGGAGAACACTGAAGCTTTCTTT. Encoded protein: CSVEAENTEAFF. The J gene is TRBJ1-1, the V gene TRBV29-1; D not resolved. V was trimmed by 1 base and J by 1 base, leaving 4 bases between them. CDR3 length equals 12 residues. Germline CDR1 SQVTM, CDR2 ANQGSEA.

Ten or more counts support this clonotype. This chain connects TRBV7-2 to TRBJ2-7; 9 nucleotides match TRBD2. The CDR3 consists of 18 residues. In germline, CDR1 is SGHTA, CDR2 FQGNSA. With 0 bases clipped from V and 1 base from J, the junction kept 10 bases outside the gene matches. CDR3 in DNA: TGTGCCAGCAGCTTAGCGCCTTGGCGGGAGGGGAAGTCCTACGAGCAGTACTTC. Its protein product is CASSLAPWREGKSYEQYF.

The chain employs TRBV6-5 and TRBJ1-6, with 7 nucleotides matching TRBD1. Germline V lookup: CDR1 MNHEY, CDR2 SVGAGI. With V trimmed by 8 bases and J by 4 bases, 8 bases remained unmatched. CDR3 length equals 15 residues. The CDR3: CASGTGTVYNSPLHF. The CDR3 nucleotides read TGTGCCAGCGGAACCGGGACAGTGTATAATTCACCCCTCCACTTT.

This clonotype was recorded once. This rearrangement joins TRBV7-9 to TRBJ1-5, with TRBD1 identical over 8 bases. Trimming at V came to 0 bases and at J to 6 bases, leaving 10 bases not matched to a gene. This CDR3 region has 17 residues. Looked up from germline, CDR1 is SEHNR and CDR2 is FQNEAQ (reference sequence). The CDR3 here is CASSLALGQGGGQPQHF. CDR3 DNA sequence: TGTGCCAGCAGCTTAGCCCTCGGACAGGGAGGAGGTCAGCCCCAGCATTTT.

V is TRBV7-6 and J is TRBJ2-3; 14 bases are a match to TRBD2. CDR1 is SGHVS, CDR2 FNYEAQ, per germline. After removal of 5 bases from V and 2 bases from J, the junction contained 9 bases not matched to a gene. The CDR3 is 18 residues long. This CDR3 reads CASSPGLAGERYTDTQYF. CDR3 in DNA: TGTGCCAGCAGCCCGGGACTAGCGGGAGAGCGATACACAGATACGCAGTATTTT.

The table lists this clonotype with many counts. J is TRBJ2-7 and V is TRBV6-2 or TRBV6-3; no clear D. Trimming removed 5 bases at V and 3 bases at J, with 8 bases between. This CDR3 contains 12 residues. From germline, CDR1 is MNHEY and CDR2 SVGEGT. The CDR3 region is CASSTNYYEQYF. CDR3 bases: TGTGCCAGCAGTACGAACTACTACGAGCAGTACTTC.

This clonotype has at least ten counts. The chain carries TRBV3-1 and TRBJ1-2, with 12 bases matching TRBD1. V shed 0 bases and J 7 bases; nucleotides not matched to a gene: 6. The CDR3 consists of 16 residues. Germline values: CDR1 LGHDT, CDR2 YNNKEL (reference sequence). The CDR3 coding sequence is TGTGCCAGCAGCCAAGAGGGACAGGGGGCTGTTTTTGGCTACACCTTC. Translation: CASSQEGQGAVFGYTF.

Concerning this clonotype itself: A read error may produce the germline difference seen at one junction end. The gene calls are TRBV20-1 and TRBJ2-6; possible D gene TRBD2, 6 bases. CDR3 length: 12 amino acids. The germline V gene has CDR1 DFQATT and CDR2 SNEGSKA (reference sequence). This CDR3 reads CSARTGVNVLTF. DNA for the CDR3: TGCAGTGCACGAACGGGGGTCAACGTCCTGACTTTC.

This clonotype was found many times. The chain employs TRBV7-9 and TRBJ1-2, with 8 bases that match TRBD1. V lost 1 base, J lost 5 bases, and 6 bases stayed unmatched. This CDR3 contains 15 residues. Per the germline V gene, CDR1 is SEHNR and CDR2 is FQNEAQ (reference sequence). CDR3 sequence reads: CASSLGGQDLYGYTF. The CDR3 DNA sequence: TGTGCCAGCAGCTTAGGGGGACAGGATTTATATGGCTACACCTTC.

This clonotype was found a few times. V usage is TRBV29-1 and J usage is TRBJ1-1, with no clear D. The length of the CDR3 is 10 residues. Per the germline V gene, CDR1 is SQVTM and CDR2 is ANQGSEA. V lost 8 bases and J lost 8, with 12 bases in between. DNA of the CDR3: TGCAGCCGCGGACGGATGGAAGCTTTCTTT. Its protein is CSRGRMEAFF.

The chain links TRBV7-6 to TRBJ2-7; 9 bases match TRBD2. J was trimmed by 3 bases and V by 1 base; bases with no gene match: 10. Germline V lookup: CDR1 SGHVS, CDR2 FNYEAQ. This CDR3 spans 17 amino acids. CDR3 bases: TGTGCCAGCAGCTTAGTTCACTTGGCGGGAGGGCTCTACGAGCAGTACTTC. Translation: CASSLVHLAGGLYEQYF.